The 10 T cell receptor beta chains below all came from one sample that was sequenced in a study of spatial heterogeneity in lung cancer. Stated time point: sample taken at primary tumor resection. The authors sequenced whole RNA from tumor, nontumor lung or frozen PBMC without sorting. TCRdb itself ran the 5' RACE reads through MiXCR, one entry per CDR3 protein. The table lists 75,000 to 85,000 distinct CDR3 sequences, approximately 18% of them singletons, with roughly 5.6% in the top ten. The sample in question was PBMCs, obtained at surgery. Receptors originate from a male donor with early-stage non-small cell lung cancer.

This clonotype was recorded a few times. The chain joins TRBV7-2 to TRBJ1-1; D is uncertain. The CDR3 loop spans 12 amino acids. With 5 bases removed from V and 3 bases from J, the gap between germline ends came to 7 bases. The germline CDR1 and CDR2 sequences are SGHTA and FQGNSA. The DNA of the CDR3 is TGTGCCAGCAGCCCCTTTTACACTGAAGCTTTCTTT. It specifies CASSPFYTEAFF. The entire variable domain, with the rest obtained from reference TRBV7-2 and TRBJ1-1, is as follows: GAGVSQSPSNKVTEKGKDVELRCDPISGHTALYWYRQSLGQGLEFLIYFQGNSAPDKSGLPSDRFSAERTGGSVSTLTIQRTQQEDSAVYLCASSPFYTEAFFGQGTRLTVV.

Ten or more counts support this clonotype. V is TRBV20-1 and J is TRBJ1-5, with TRBD1 identical over 9 bases. Looked up from germline, CDR1 is DFQATT and CDR2 is SNEGSKA (reference sequence). V gave up 5 bases and J gave up 7 bases; unmatched junction bases: 3. This CDR3 contains 12 residues. CDR3 loop: CSARDRDQPQHF. CDR3 nucleotides: TGCAGTGCTCGGGACAGGGACCAGCCCCAGCATTTT.

The chain combines TRBV20-1 with TRBJ2-3, with D possibly TRBD1 on 5 matching bases. Germline lookup yields CDR1 DFQATT and CDR2 SNEGSKA (reference sequence). V lost 1 base, J lost 0 bases, and 8 bases lay in between. The CDR3 loop spans 14 amino acids. The CDR3: CSARADTSTDTQYF. As DNA, the CDR3 is TGCAGTGCTAGAGCGGACACGAGCACAGATACGCAGTATTTT.

The table lists this clonotype with many counts. This chain uses TRBV9 with TRBJ2-5; 7 bases are shared with TRBD1. Losses at the gene ends were 3 bases for V and 2 bases for J; bases not matched to a gene: 10. CDR3 length: 16 residues. From germline, CDR1 is SGDLS and CDR2 YYNGEE. CDR3 nucleotides: TGTGCCAGCAGCGGTCCAACCGGGACAGCACAAGAGACCCAGTACTTC. Translated: CASSGPTGTAQETQYF.

This clonotype occurred many times. The CDR3 is CASSNPRGRLGYEQYF. The CDR3 DNA reads TGTGCCAGCAGCAACCCCAGGGGGCGCTTGGGGTACGAGCAGTACTTC. The chain is built from TRBV11-2 and TRBJ2-7, with 8 bases aligning to TRBD1. This CDR3 region has 16 residues. Unmatched junction bases numbered 13, after V lost 5 bases and J lost 4 bases. The V gene's germline CDR1 is SGHAT and CDR2 FQNNGV.

The DNA for the CDR3 is TGTGCCAGCAGTCCCCCGGGGGGAAGCGGCTACACCTTC. It specifies CASSPPGGSGYTF. V is TRBV27 and J is TRBJ1-2; tentatively, D is TRBD1 (5 bases). V was cut by 5 bases and J by 8 bases, with 15 bases left in between. The CDR3 extends over 13 amino acids. CDR1 is MNHEY and CDR2 is SMNVEV in the germline V gene (reference sequence).

As for this clonotype: One junction end disagrees with the germline gene, perhaps due to a read error. The rearrangement joins TRBV20-1 to TRBJ1-5; TRBD1 aligns across 9 bases. Per germline, CDR1 DFQATT and CDR2 SNEGSKA (reference sequence). The CDR3 runs to 14 residues. DNA for the CDR3: TGCAGTGCAAGAGACAGGGGGATATCTCAGCCCCAGCATTTT. The encoded protein is CSARDRGISQPQHF.

This clonotype appeared a few times. V usage is TRBV10-3 and J usage is TRBJ2-3, with D maybe TRBD2 (6 bases). The V gene lost 10 bases and the J gene lost 1 base, with 15 bases spanning the gap. This CDR3 spans 14 amino acids. Looked up from germline, CDR1 is ENHRY and CDR2 is SYGVKD. The CDR3 region is CATAGTGGTDTQYF. The CDR3 bases are TGTGCCACCGCCGGTACGGGGGGCACAGATACGCAGTATTTT.

This clonotype was detected a few times. The rearrangement joins TRBV7-2 to TRBJ2-1; D is uncertain. Germline CDR1 SGHTA, CDR2 FQGNSA. Trimming pared 5 bases from V and 0 bases from J, leaving 14 bases between. This CDR3 comprises 16 residues. The CDR3 DNA sequence: TGTGCCAGCAGCAACCGGACCGCGAGCTCCTACAATGAGCAGTTCTTC. As protein: CASSNRTASSYNEQFF.

The CDR3 sequence: CASSEGALVYGYTF. The DNA of the CDR3 is TGTGCCAGCAGTGAAGGAGCTCTGGTCTATGGCTACACCTTC. The V gene is TRBV6-1, the J gene TRBJ1-2; D remains ambiguous. From germline, CDR1 is MNHNS and CDR2 SASEGT. CDR3 size: 14 residues. Trimming cost V 1 base and J 4 bases, with 10 bases left between them.